This T cell receptor beta chain was captured by sequencing in a study of T cells in tumors after PD-1 blockade. Overall study: Treatment was either pembrolizumab 200 mg every 3 weeks or cemiplimab 350 mg every 2 weeks.

Notes on the study in general: Peripheral recruitment is suggested, as some novel exhausted tumor clones were in pre-treatment blood.

Input was roughly 550 ng to 6,500 ng of genomic DNA from tumor or blood. Measured with immunoSEQ multiplex PCR; TCRdb has only the in-frame clones, and not every one. This table holds fewer than 35,000 clones, around 80% found once. This clone was observed once. Its antigen is as yet unknown. Germline loops: CDR1 LNHDA, CDR2 SQIVND (reference sequence). Trimming pared 11 bases from V and 4 bases from J, leaving 17 bases between. This CDR3 has 13 amino acids. This clonotype was sampled from a human donor with basal cell carcinoma. The chain carries TRBV19 and TRBJ1-1, with D unresolved. The material was PBMCs, obtained before anti-PD-1 treatment. This CDR3 is CAVGRFGSTEAFF. CDR3 sequence (DNA): TGTGCCGTGGGCCGCTTCGGGAGCACTGAAGCTTTCTTT.